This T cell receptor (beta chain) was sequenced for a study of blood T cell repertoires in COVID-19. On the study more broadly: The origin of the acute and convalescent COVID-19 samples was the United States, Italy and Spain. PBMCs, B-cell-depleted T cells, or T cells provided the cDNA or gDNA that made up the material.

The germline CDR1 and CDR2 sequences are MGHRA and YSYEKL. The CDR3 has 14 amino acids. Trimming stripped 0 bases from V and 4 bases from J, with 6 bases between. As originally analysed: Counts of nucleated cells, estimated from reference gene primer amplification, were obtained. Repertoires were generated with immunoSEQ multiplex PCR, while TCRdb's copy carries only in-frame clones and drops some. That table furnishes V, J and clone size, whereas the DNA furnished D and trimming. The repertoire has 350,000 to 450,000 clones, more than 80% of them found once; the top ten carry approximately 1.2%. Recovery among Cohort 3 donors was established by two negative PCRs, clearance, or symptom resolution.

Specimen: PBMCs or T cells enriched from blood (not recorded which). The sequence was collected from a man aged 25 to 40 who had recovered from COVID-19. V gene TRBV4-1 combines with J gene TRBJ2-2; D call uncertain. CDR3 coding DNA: TGCGCCAGCAGCCAAGATCAGGCCACCGGGGAGCTGTTTTTT. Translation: CASSQDQATGELFF.